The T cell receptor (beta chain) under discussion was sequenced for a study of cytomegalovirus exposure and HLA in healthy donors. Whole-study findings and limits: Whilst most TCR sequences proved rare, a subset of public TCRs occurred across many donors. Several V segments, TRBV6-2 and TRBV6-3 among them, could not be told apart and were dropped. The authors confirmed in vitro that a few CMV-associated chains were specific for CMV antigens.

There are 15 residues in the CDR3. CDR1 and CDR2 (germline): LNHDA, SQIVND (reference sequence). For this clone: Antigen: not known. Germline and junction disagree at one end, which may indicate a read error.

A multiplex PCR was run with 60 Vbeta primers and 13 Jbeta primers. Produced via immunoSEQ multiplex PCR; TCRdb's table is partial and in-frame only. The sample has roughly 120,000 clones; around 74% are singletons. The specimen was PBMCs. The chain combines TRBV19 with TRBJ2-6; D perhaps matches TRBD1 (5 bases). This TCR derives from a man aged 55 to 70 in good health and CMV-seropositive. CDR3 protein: CASSIDRAGANGLTF. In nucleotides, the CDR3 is TGTGCCAGTAGTATCGATAGGGCTGGGGCCAACGGCCTGACTTTC.